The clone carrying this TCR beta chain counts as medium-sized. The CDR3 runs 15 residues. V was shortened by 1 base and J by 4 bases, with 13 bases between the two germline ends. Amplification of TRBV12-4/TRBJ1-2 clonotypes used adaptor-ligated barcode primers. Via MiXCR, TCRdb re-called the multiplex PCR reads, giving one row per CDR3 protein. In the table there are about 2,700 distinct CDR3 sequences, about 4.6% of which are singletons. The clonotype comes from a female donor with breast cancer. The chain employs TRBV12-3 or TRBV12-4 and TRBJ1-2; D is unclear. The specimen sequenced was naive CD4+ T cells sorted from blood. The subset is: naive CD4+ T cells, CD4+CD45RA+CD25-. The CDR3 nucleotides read TGTGCCAGCAGTTTAGTATCTGGAAGTGGCTATGGCTACACCTTC. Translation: CASSLVSGSGYGYTF.